The present T cell receptor (beta chain) was sequenced within a study of cytomegalovirus exposure and HLA in healthy donors. Regarding the study as a whole: Researchers counted approximately 160 TCR beta chains as cytomegalovirus-associated. In a later analysis, CMV-associated beta chains were mostly HLA-associated, it appeared. Within an earlier analysis, most TCR beta V segments proved productive either about 90% or about 30% of the time.

About this clone: The antigen is unknown.

Use of 60 Vbeta and 13 Jbeta primers characterized the PCR. Under the authors' procedure: Per a later analysis, the number of unique TCR beta chains was about 80 million, of which around 9.9 million were shared. Profiling relied on immunoSEQ multiplex PCR, and the TCRdb table lists in-frame clones only, not all of them. V and J calls plus clone size are reproduced from that table; the DNA served to infer D and trimming. The top ten clones hold around 2.2% of a sample with 150,000 to 200,000 clones, about 80% of them seen once. CDR1 is MDHEN and CDR2 is SYDVKM in the germline V gene. V was shortened by 5 bases and J by 8 bases, with 15 bases between the two germline ends. CDR3 length: 14 residues.

The source is a woman aged 18-35 years in good health and CMV-seropositive. The sequencing input was PBMCs. The V and J genes are TRBV28 and TRBJ1-4; weak D call: TRBD1 (5 bases). The CDR3 bases are TGTGCCAGCAGTCCTCCCGGACGGGGGGAAAAACTGTTTTTT. Translated: CASSPPGRGEKLFF.